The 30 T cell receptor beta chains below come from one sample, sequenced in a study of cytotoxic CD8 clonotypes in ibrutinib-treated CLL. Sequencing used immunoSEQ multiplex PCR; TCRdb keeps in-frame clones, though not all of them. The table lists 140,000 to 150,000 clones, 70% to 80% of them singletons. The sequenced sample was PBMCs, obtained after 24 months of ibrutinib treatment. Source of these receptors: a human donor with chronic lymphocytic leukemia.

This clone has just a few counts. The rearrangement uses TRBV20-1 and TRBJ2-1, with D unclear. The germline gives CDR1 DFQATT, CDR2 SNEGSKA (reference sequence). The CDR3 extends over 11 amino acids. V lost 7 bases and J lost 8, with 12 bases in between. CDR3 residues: CSVGRIHEQFF. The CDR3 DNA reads TGCAGTGTCGGCCGGATCCATGAGCAGTTCTTC.

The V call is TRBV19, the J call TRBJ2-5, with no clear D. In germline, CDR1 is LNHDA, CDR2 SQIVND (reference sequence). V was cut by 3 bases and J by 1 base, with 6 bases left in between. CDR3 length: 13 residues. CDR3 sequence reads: CASSMGFQETQYF. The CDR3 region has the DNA TGTGCCAGTAGTATGGGGTTCCAAGAGACCCAGTACTTC.

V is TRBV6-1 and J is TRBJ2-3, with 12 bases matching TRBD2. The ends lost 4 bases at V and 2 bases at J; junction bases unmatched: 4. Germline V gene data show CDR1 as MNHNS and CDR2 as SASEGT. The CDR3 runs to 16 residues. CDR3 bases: TGTGCCAGCAGTGGACTAGCGGGGGCCGTCACAGATACGCAGTATTTT. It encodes CASSGLAGAVTDTQYF.

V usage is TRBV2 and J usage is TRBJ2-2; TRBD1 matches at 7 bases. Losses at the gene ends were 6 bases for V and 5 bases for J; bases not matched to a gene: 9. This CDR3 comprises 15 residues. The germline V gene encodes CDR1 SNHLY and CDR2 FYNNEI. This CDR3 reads CASRANRGLTGELFF. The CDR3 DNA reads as TGTGCCAGCAGGGCTAACAGGGGTCTAACCGGGGAGCTGTTTTTT.

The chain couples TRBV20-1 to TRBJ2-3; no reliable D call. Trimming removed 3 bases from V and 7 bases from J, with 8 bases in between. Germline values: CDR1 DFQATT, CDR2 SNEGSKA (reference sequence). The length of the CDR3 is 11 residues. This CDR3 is CSASPTYTQYF. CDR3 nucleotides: TGCAGTGCTAGTCCGACGTATACGCAGTATTTT.

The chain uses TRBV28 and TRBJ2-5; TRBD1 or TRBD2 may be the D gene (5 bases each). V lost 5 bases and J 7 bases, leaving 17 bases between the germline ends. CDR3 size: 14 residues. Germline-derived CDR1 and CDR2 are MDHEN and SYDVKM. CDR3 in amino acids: CASSLGDAPGTQYF. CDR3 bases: TGTGCCAGCAGTCTGGGGGACGCCCCAGGGACCCAGTACTTC. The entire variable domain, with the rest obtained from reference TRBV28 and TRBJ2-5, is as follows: DVKVTQSSRYLVKRTGEKVFLECVQDMDHENMFWYRQDPGLGLRLIYFSYDVKMKEKGDIPEGYSVSREKKERFSLILESASTNQTSMYLCASSLGDAPGTQYFGPGTRLLVL.

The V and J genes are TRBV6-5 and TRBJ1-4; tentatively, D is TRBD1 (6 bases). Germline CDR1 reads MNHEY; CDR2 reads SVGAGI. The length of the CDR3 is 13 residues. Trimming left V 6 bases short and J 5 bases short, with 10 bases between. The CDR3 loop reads CASSRTENEKLFF. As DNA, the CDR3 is TGTGCCAGCAGCCGGACAGAGAATGAAAAACTGTTTTTT.

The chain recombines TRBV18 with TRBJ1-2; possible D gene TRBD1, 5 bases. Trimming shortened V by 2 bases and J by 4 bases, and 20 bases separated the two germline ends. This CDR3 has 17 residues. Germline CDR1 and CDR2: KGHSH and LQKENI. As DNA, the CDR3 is TGTGCCAGCTCACCAGACGGGGGAGGGGACTCGCGCTATGGCTACACCTTC. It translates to CASSPDGGGDSRYGYTF.

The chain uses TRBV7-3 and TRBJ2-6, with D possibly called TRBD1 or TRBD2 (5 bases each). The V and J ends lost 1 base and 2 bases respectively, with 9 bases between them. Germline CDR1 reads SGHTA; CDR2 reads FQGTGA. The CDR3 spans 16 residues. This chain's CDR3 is CASSLRLGAGANVLTF. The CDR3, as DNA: TGTGCCAGCAGCTTAAGGCTGGGGGCTGGGGCCAACGTCCTGACTTTC.

The CDR3 nucleotides are TGCGCCAGCAGCCCACCCGTCGCCCCCCCCCTTAACTATGGCTACACCTTC. It encodes CASSPPVAPPLNYGYTF. The chain links TRBV5-1 to TRBJ1-2; D remains unclear. The CDR3 runs 17 residues. CDR1 is SGHRS and CDR2 is YFSETQ in the germline V gene. Between the trimmed V and J ends, which lost 4 bases and 1 base, there was a span of 20 bases.

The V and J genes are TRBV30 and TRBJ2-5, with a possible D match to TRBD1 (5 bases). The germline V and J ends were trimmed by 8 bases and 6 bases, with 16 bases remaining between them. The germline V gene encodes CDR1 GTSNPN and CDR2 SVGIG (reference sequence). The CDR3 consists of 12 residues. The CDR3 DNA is TGTGCCGCAGGACCGTTGGGGCAGACCCAGTACTTC. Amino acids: CAAGPLGQTQYF.

The CDR3 DNA follows: TGTGCCAGCAGCCCCTGGGTAGGGGTTGGCTACACCTTC. Residues: CASSPWVGVGYTF. V usage is TRBV11-2 and J usage is TRBJ1-2; D is perhaps TRBD1 (5 bases). With 5 bases removed from V and 7 bases from J, the gap between germline ends came to 14 bases. CDR1 is SGHAT and CDR2 is FQNNGV in the germline V gene. The CDR3 has 13 residues. Using reference TRBV11-2 and TRBJ1-2 for the parts outside the CDR3, the full variable domain is EAGVAQSPRYKIIEKRQSVAFWCNPISGHATLYWYQQILGQGPKLLIQFQNNGVVDDSQLPKDRFSAERLKGVDSTLKIQPAKLEDSAVYLCASSPWVGVGYTFGSGTRLTVV.

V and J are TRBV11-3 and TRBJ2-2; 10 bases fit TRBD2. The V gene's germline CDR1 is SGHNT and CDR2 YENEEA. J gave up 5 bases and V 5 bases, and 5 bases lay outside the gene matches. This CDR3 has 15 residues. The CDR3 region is CASSRTSGNTGELFF. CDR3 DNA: TGTGCCAGCAGCAGGACTAGCGGAAATACCGGGGAGCTGTTTTTT.

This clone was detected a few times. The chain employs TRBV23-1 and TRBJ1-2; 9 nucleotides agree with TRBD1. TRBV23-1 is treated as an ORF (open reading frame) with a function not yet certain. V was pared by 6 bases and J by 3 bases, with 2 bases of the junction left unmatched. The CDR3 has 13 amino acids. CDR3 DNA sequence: TGCGCCAGCAGGCGGACAGGGGACTATGGCTACACCTTC. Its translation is CASRRTGDYGYTF.

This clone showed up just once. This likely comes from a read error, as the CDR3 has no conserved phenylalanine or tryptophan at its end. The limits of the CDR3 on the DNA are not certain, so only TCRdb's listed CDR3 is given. The CDR3 spells CASRYSNGAQGI. The gene calls are TRBV27 and TRBJ2-7; the D segment call TRBD1 is taken from the table without a DNA check. Looked up from germline, CDR1 is MNHEY and CDR2 is SMNVEV (reference sequence). The CDR3 is 12 amino acids long, termini counted.

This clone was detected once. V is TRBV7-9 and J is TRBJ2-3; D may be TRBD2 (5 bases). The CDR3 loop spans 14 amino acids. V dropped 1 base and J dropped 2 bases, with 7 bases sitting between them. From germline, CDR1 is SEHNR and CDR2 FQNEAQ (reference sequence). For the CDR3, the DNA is TGTGCCAGCAGCTTAGGCGGGCTCACAGATACGCAGTATTTT. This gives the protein CASSLGGLTDTQYF.

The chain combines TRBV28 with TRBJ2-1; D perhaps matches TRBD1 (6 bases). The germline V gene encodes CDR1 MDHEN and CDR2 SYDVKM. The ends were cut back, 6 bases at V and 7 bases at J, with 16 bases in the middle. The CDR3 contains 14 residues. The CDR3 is CASSQDHRANEQFF. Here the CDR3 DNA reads TGTGCCAGCAGCCAGGACCACAGGGCGAATGAGCAGTTCTTC.

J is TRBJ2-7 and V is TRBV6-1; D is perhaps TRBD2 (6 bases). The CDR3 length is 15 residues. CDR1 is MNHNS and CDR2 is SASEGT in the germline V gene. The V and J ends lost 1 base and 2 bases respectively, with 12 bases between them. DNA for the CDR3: TGTGCCAGCAGTGAAGGACCGGGGGAGACCTACGAGCAGTACTTC. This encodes CASSEGPGETYEQYF.

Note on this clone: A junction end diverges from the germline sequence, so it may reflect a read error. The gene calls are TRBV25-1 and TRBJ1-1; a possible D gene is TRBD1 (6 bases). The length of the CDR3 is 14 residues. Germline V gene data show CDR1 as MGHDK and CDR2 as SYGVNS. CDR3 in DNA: TGTGCCAACAGTGACGGACAGATGAACACTGAAGCTTTCTTT. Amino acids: CANSDGQMNTEAFF.

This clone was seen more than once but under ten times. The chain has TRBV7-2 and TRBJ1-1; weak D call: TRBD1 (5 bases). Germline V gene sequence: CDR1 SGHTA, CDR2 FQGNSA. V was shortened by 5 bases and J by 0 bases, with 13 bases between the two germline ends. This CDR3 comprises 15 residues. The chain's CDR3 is CASSGGAGLNTEAFF. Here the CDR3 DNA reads TGTGCCAGCAGCGGGGGAGCAGGACTGAACACTGAAGCTTTCTTT.

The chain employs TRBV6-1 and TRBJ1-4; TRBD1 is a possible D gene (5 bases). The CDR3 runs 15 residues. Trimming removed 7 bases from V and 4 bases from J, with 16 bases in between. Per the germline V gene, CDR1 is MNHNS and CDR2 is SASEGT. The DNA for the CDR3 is TGTGCCAGCAACCCCGACAGCCGTCTTAATGAAAAACTGTTTTTT. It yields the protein CASNPDSRLNEKLFF.

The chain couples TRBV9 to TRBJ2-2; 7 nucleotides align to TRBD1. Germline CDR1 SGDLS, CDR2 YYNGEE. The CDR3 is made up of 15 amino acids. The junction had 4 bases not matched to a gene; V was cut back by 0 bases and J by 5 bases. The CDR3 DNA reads TGTGCCAGCAGCGTAGGAGGGGGCGGGACCGGGGAGCTGTTTTTT. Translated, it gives CASSVGGGGTGELFF.

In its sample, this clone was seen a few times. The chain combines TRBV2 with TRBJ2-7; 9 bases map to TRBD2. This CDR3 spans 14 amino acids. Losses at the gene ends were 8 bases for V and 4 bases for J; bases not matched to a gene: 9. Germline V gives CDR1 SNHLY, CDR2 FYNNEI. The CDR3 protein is CASVVTSGGYEQYF. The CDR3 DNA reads TGTGCCAGCGTAGTGACTAGCGGAGGGTACGAGCAGTACTTC.

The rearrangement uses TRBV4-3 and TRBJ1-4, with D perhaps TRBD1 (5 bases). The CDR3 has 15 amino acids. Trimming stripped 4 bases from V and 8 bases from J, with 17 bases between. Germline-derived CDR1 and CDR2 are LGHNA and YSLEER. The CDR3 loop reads CASSPQPRVGEKLFF. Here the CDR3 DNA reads TGCGCCAGCAGCCCCCAGCCCAGGGTGGGCGAAAAACTGTTTTTT.

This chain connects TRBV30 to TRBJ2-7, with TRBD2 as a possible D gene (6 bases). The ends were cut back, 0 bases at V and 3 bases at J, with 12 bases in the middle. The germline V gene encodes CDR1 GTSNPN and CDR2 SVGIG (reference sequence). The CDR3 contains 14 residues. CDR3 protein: CAWSVGGTLYEQYF. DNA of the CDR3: TGTGCCTGGAGTGTGGGGGGTACCCTCTACGAGCAGTACTTC. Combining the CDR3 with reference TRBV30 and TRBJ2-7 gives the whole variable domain SQTIHQWPATLVQPVGSPLSLECTVEGTSNPNLYWYRQAAGRGLQLLFYSVGIGQISSEVPQNLSASRPQDRQFILSSKKLLLSDSGFYLCAWSVGGTLYEQYFGPGTRLTVT.

CDR3 protein: CASSVAAGSTDTQYF. The CDR3 DNA reads as TGTGCCAGCAGCGTAGCGGCAGGGAGCACAGATACGCAGTATTTT. This chain uses TRBV9 with TRBJ2-3, with D perhaps TRBD1 (5 bases). The CDR3 loop spans 15 amino acids. The V end lost 0 bases, the J end lost 0 bases, and 8 bases lay between the germline ends. Germline V gene lookup returns CDR1 SGDLS and CDR2 YYNGEE.

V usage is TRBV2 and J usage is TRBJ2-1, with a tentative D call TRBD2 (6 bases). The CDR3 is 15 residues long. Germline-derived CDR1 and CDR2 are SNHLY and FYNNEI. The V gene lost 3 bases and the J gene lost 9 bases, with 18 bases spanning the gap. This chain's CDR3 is CASSEGLAHRGEQFF. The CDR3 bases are TGTGCCAGCAGTGAGGGACTGGCCCACCGGGGTGAGCAGTTCTTC.

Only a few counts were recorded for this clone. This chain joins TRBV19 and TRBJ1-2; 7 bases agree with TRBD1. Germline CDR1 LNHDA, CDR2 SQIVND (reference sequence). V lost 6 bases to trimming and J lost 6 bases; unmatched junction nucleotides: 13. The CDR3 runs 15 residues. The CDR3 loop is CASRGTPGQSNGYTF. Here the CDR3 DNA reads TGTGCCAGTAGGGGGACCCCGGGACAGAGTAATGGCTACACCTTC.

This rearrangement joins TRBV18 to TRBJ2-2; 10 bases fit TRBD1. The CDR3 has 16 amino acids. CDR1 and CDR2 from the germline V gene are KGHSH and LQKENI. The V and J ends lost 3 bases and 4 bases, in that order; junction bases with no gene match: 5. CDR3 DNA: TGTGCCAGCTCACCCCGACAGGGGGCGAGCACCGGGGAGCTGTTTTTT. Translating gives CASSPRQGASTGELFF.

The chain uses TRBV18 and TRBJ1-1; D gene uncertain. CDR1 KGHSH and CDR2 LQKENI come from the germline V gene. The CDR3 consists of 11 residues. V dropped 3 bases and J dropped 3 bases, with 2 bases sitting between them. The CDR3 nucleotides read TGTGCCAGCTCACCCCACACTGAAGCTTTCTTT. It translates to CASSPHTEAFF.